This T cell receptor (beta chain) derives from a study of blood T cell repertoires in COVID-19 (dated by TCRdb to about 2020). Context from the whole study: Samples from collaborators originated in the United States, Italy and Spain and spanned both the acute and convalescent phases of COVID-19. The sample metadata nearly always contained a de-identified subject ID, COVID-19 status, age in years and sex. Where available, HLA class I and class II types were obtained from metadata supplied by the sample provider rather than from assay-based typing. The material from the prospective study consisted of cDNA or gDNA derived from T cells, B-cell-depleted T cells, or PBMCs. The samples were drawn from two sources: the first 160 participants of the ongoing ImmuneRACE study, and 1,000 to 1,500 subjects contributed by 6 global collaborators. The dataset comprised deeply sampled blood TCRbeta repertoires from subjects exposed to, actively infected with, or recovered from COVID-19. A freely available public database, intended as a resource for researchers studying the immune response to SARS-CoV-2, is where the repertoires were released.

Comment on this clone: The antigen this receptor binds is unknown. No clone much larger than this one lies a single base away; base qualities are absent.

In the germline V gene, CDR1 corresponds to SGHRS and CDR2 to YFSETQ. From the cysteine through the phenylalanine, the CDR3 covers 14 amino acids. Only the CDR3 DNA is retained, 42 bases long and in frame from the first base. Trimming at the junction amounts to 3 bases on V and 5 bases on J, and the germline ends lie 14 bases apart. Participants in the prospective study were enrolled through a virtual design, were aged roughly 18 to 100 years, and lived in roughly 24 United States geographic areas. In the prospective study, cohorts were assigned on the basis of participant-reported clinical history obtained from a screening survey and a study questionnaire. ImmuneRACE Cohort 3 recovered participants were defined by two consecutive negative NP/OP PCR tests, healthcare professional clearance, or symptom resolution. In the prospective study, mobile phlebotomists collected whole blood, serum and a nasopharyngeal or oropharyngeal swab from each participant. Prospective study participants could optionally give additional blood draws and questionnaires over an approximately two-month period. Prospective study blood samples were shipped either frozen or at room temperature before DNA extraction.

The immunoSEQ Assay, a bias-controlled multiplex PCR, was used to amplify TCRbeta CDR3 regions from genomic DNA. For the original study's pipeline: Within the assay, amplification of reference gene primers was used to estimate how many nucleated cells each sample contained. Sequence reads were collapsed and filtered to measure the absolute abundance of every unique TCRbeta CDR3 rearrangement. For each sample, productive Simpson clonality was calculated as the square root of Simpson's diversity index across productive rearrangements. TCRdb holds this immuneACCESS table with in-frame rearrangements only. Some clones are missing; in checked studies, unresolved V genes explain under half, and the rest has no known cause. The V and J calls and the clone size are those of that table, but D and trimming were determined from the DNA. The sample table contains around 370,000 clones; only one count was recorded for around nine tenths of them. The top ten clones comprise around 1.2% of the sample.

Beyond this particular receptor, the publication reports: The quantity of clinical and demographic metadata differed by source and by participant and was supplied without curation.

The sequence was obtained from a woman younger than 35 who had recovered from COVID-19. The sequenced sample was PBMCs or T cells enriched from blood (not recorded which). The V gene is TRBV5-1 and the J gene is TRBJ2-5, and perhaps TRBD1 as D gene, on 6 matching bases. At the DNA level, the sequence is TGCGCCAGCAGCTATGCAGGGGTTACCGAGACCCAGTACTTC. This yields the protein CASSYAGVTETQYF.